This TCR beta chain came from a study of spatial heterogeneity in lung cancer. Time point specified: sample taken at primary tumor resection. Unsorted samples of tumor, nontumor lung or frozen PBMC had their whole RNA sequenced. Every TCR cDNA molecule carried a tag that served as a unique molecular identifier. TCRdb recomputed calls from the 5' RACE reads with MiXCR, one row per CDR3 protein. The repertoire has tens of thousands of distinct CDR3 sequences, approximately 12% of them found once; the top ten carry under 50%. This clonotype was seen more than once but under ten times. A much larger clone is a single base away; this may be a read error. Sequencing used PBMCs, obtained at surgery. The sequence came from a male donor with early-stage non-small cell lung cancer.

The CDR3 here is CASSLVNYGYTF. In DNA form, the CDR3 reads TGTGCCAGCAGCTTAGTCAACTATGGCTACACCTTC. V is TRBV7-2 and J is TRBJ1-2; D gene unclear. Between the trimmed V and J ends, which lost 1 base and 2 bases, there was a span of 2 bases. The CDR3 runs to 12 residues. Germline CDR1 SGHTA, CDR2 FQGNSA.